The source of this T cell receptor beta chain is a study of lymphopenia after photon versus proton radiotherapy. Overall study results and limits: After lymphocyte nadir, photon-treated repertoires showed oligoclonal expansion, especially CD8+ Temra. Under photons, naive T cells and diversity fell while effector/memory populations rose. Authors raise, but do not show, better survival with proton therapy.

Profiling relied on immunoSEQ multiplex PCR, and the TCRdb table lists in-frame clones only, not all of them. The sample records under 75,000 clones, approximately 90% being singletons. This clone was counted a few times. Its antigen remains unknown. In germline, CDR1 is LGHNA, CDR2 YNFKEQ. The CDR3 has 15 residues. J was trimmed by 8 bases and V by 2 bases; bases with no gene match: 7. The sequence was collected from a woman aged 40 to 49 with cholangiocarcinoma. The chain uses TRBV4-2 and TRBJ2-1; 9 nucleotides match TRBD2. The source was peripheral blood, collected from a patient treated with photon-based radiotherapy. This CDR3 is CASSQSSGSVDEQFF. The CDR3 DNA sequence: TGTGCCAGCAGCCAAAGTAGCGGGAGTGTCGATGAGCAGTTCTTC.